Presented here are 5 T cell receptor beta chains from one specimen sequenced in a study of blood T cell repertoires in COVID-19. Some clones are missing from TCRdb's copy, which holds only in-frame ones; the method was immunoSEQ multiplex PCR. The sample consists of hundreds of thousands of clones, roughly 87% of them appearing once. The specimen sequenced was PBMCs or T cells enriched from blood (not recorded which). These receptors came from a woman aged 18-29 years who had recovered from COVID-19.

The J gene is TRBJ1-2, the V gene TRBV7-9; D is uncertain. Germline loops: CDR1 SEHNR, CDR2 FQNEAQ (reference sequence). This CDR3 has 13 amino acids. V lost 3 bases and J 2 bases, leaving 7 bases between the germline ends. The CDR3 is CASSFWPNYGYTF. The CDR3 coding sequence is TGTGCCAGCAGCTTTTGGCCCAACTATGGCTACACCTTC.

This clone came up once. The chain is built from TRBV2 and TRBJ2-2; 7 bases map to TRBD2. From germline, CDR1 is SNHLY and CDR2 FYNNEI. The V and J ends lost 5 bases and 3 bases, in that order; junction bases with no gene match: 9. The CDR3 consists of 16 residues. The CDR3, as DNA: TGTGCCAGCAGTTCCTCTAGCGGAGGGGACACCGGGGAGCTGTTTTTT. Protein product: CASSSSSGGDTGELFF.

The chain recombines TRBV9 with TRBJ1-6; 7 bases fit TRBD1. Looked up from germline, CDR1 is SGDLS and CDR2 is YYNGEE. V shed 4 bases and J 7 bases; nucleotides not matched to a gene: 11. The CDR3 has 16 residues. CDR3 residues: CASSRMTTGRNSPLHF. CDR3 DNA sequence: TGTGCCAGCAGCCGGATGACGACAGGGCGGAATTCACCCCTCCACTTT.

The V call is TRBV3-1 (or the pseudogene TRBV3-2), the J call TRBJ1-2; TRBD1 aligns across 7 bases. CDR1 is LGHDT and CDR2 is YNNKEL in the germline V gene (reference sequence). The CDR3 length is 13 residues. V was pared by 3 bases and J by 7 bases, with 5 bases of the junction left unmatched. CDR3 region: CASSQAQGGGYTF. In DNA, the CDR3 is TGTGCCAGCAGCCAGGCCCAGGGGGGTGGCTACACCTTC.

The chain couples TRBV7-9 to TRBJ2-5, with D possibly being TRBD2 (5 bases). This CDR3 contains 15 residues. The germline V and J ends were trimmed by 1 base and 4 bases, with 13 bases remaining between them. CDR1 and CDR2 (germline): SEHNR, FQNEAQ (reference sequence). CDR3 nucleotide sequence: TGTGCCAGCAGCTTAGGAGGGAACGGTGGAGAGACCCAGTACTTC. As protein: CASSLGGNGGETQYF.